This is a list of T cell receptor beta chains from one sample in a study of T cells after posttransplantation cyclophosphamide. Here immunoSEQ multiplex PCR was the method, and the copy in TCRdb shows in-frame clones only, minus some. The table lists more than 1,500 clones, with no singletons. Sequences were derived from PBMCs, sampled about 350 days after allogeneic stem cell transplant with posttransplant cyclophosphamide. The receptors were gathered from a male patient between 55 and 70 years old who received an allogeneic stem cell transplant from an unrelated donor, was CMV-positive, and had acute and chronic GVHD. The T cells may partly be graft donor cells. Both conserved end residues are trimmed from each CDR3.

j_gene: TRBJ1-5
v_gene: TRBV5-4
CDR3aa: ASSWTGSQPQH

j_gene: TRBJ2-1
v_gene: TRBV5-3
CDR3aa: ARTGLAEYNEQF

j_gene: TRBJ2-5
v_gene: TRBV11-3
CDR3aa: ASSFGTGGMETQY

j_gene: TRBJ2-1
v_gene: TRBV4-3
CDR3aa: ASSQDRSSYNEQF

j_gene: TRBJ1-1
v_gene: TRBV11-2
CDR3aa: ASSLRGQDTEAF

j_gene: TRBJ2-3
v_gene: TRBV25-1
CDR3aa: ASSEDYSRDTQY

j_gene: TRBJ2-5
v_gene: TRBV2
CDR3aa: ASWGLARDEETQY

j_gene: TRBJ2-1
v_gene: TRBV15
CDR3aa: ATSRQGTSHNEQF

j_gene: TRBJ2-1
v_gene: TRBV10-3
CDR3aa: AISEEGREQF

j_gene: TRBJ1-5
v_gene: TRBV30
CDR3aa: AWSTGERPQH

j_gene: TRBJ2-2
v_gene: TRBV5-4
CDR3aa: ASSADRGTGELF

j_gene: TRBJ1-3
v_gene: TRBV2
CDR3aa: ASRPDSGNTIY

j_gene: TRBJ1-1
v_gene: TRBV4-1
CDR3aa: ASSQVPGQGSTEAF

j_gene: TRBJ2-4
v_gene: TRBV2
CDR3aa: ASSEAQGQSWQLAKNIQY

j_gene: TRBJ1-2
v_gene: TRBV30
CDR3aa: AWSVRDRGLGGYT

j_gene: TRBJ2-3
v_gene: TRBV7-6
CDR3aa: ASSPTSGSTDTQY

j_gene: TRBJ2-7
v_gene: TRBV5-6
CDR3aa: ASSLGQGSYEQY

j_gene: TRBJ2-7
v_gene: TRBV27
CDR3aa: ASSLRDSYEQY

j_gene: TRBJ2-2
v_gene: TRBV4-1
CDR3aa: ASSEHLIGDVDTGELF

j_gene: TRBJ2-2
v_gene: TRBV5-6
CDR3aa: ASSRHTGPGELF

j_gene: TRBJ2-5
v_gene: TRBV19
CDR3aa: ASRTLAGGLMAQY

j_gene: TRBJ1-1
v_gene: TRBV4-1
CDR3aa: ASSQNPGFDTEAF

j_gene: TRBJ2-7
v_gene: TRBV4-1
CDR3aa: ASSPTGVRDEQY

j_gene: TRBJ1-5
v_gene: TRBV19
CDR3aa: ASSISLQPQH

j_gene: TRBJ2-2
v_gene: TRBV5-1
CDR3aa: ASGTGQDPGELF